Listed below are T cell receptor beta chains from one sample, sequenced in a study of blood T cell repertoires in COVID-19. This table comes from immunoSEQ multiplex PCR, and its TCRdb copy is limited to in-frame clones, with some not included. The sample has about 180,000 clones; approximately 83% are singletons. Sequencing was performed on peripheral blood. These TCRs come from a man aged 55-75 years with acute or convalescent COVID-19. The CDR3 runs from the conserved cysteine through the conserved F or W.

length,J,V,CDR3
17,TRBJ2-2,TRBV18,CASSSRLAGAGTGELFF
16,TRBJ2-2,TRBV7-6,CASSSQGAGFTGELFF
16,TRBJ2-7,TRBV28,CASSGTGTEFFYEQYF
16,TRBJ1-5,TRBV7-2,CASSLVGTGMNQPQHF
15,TRBJ2-7,TRBV5-1,CASSLVGGKAYEQYF
12,TRBJ2-7,TRBV4-2,CASSQRGREQYF
16,TRBJ2-7,TRBV10-3,CALRDSRGGESGEQYF
19,TRBJ2-7,TRBV7-2,CASRPDGLAFQKGSYEQYF
14,TRBJ2-3,TRBV5-1,CASSLTSGRYTQYF
14,TRBJ1-3,TRBV18,CASSGDRDGNTIYF
15,TRBJ2-1,TRBV10-1,CASRVQGAAYNEQFF
15,TRBJ1-3,TRBV28,CASRIDWDRGNTIYF
15,TRBJ2-1,TRBV5-5,CASSPGLAVNNEQFF
12,TRBJ2-4,TRBV24-1,CATSDSGNIQYF
12,TRBJ2-5,TRBV6-5,CASRTGSGTQYF
14,TRBJ1-2,TRBV7-3,CASSRWSQGEGYTF
15,TRBJ2-5,TRBV7-9,CASSIATGEVETQYF